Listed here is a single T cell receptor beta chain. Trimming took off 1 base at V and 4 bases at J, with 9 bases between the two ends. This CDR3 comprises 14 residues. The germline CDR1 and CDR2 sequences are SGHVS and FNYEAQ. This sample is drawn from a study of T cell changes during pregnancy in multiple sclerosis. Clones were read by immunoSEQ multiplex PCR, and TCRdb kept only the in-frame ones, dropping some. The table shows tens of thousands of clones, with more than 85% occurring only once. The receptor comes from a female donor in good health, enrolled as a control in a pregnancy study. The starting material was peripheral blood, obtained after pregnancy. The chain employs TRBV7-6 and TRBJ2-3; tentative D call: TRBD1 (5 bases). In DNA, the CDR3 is TGTGCCAGCAGCTTAGGGGGCCGGGCAGATACGCAGTATTTT. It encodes CASSLGGRADTQYF.